This TCR beta chain was retrieved from a study of T cell repertoires in cytomegalovirus infection. As to this clonotype: Its target is not known.

The germline CDR1 and CDR2 sequences are SEHNR and FQNEAQ (reference sequence). The ends were cut back, 6 bases at V and 12 bases at J, with 18 bases in the middle. The CDR3 loop spans 13 amino acids. A single record per CDR3 protein comes from TCRdb applying MiXCR to the reads. The data show 650,000 to 850,000 distinct CDR3 sequences, 29% seen once. The chain links TRBV7-9 to TRBJ2-4; D gene ambiguous. Sample: cultured CD8+ T cells from PBMCs, taken from culture after CMV antigen stimulation. This receptor was taken from a human donor in good health (CMV status not recorded). Some clones in this sample may be carry-over from other donors' samples. CDR3 DNA: TGTGCCAGCAGGCCCGAGACCGTCGAGTATCAGTACTTC. This sequence encodes CASRPETVEYQYF.